This T cell receptor (beta chain) was sequenced in a study of blood T cells in healthy people across ages (dated by TCRdb to between 2015 and 2017). Background on the whole study: Template switching captured roughly one uniquely barcoded TCR beta cDNA molecule per two T cells in model experiments. Age-related changes in TCR beta repertoire diversity were measured in the study by deep sequencing normalized with unique cDNA molecular identifiers. Donors were grouped into four age groups: young (average 16 years), middle-aged (39), aged (62) and long-lived (around 80). To avoid experimental bias, donors of different ages were spread randomly across the sequencing lanes. Using the same blood draw, the study looked at two additional independent replicas of 1 million unique cDNA reads for two donors, one aged 18 to 30 and the other aged 80 or older.

Summary of the overall study and its limitations: Observed TCR beta diversity per million T cells fell roughly linearly with age, and a significant reduction was already apparent by age around 40. A strong correlation was found between observed TCR beta diversity and the percentage of naive T cells measured by flow cytometry. Because donor CMV infection status was unknown, age-related changes in expanded clonotypes were potentially confounded. Estimates of total diversity based on one million sequenced T cells were regarded as lower bounds and as underestimates. The long-lived group showed more naive CD4+ T cells, fewer expanded clones and increased TCR diversity than the aged group, suggesting age selection. Because profiling used bulk unsorted PBMCs, naive and antigen-experienced compartments could not be compared conclusively.

V lost 5 bases and J lost 2 bases; the stretch between them is 7 bases long. CDR1 SQVTM and CDR2 ANQGSEA were looked up in the germline V gene. The CDR3 has 13 amino acids, counting the end cysteine and phenylalanine. Here the CDR3 DNA is all that survives: 39 bases in frame from base 1. Donors were roughly 40 systemically healthy Caucasian individuals from Russia aged 6 to 90 years. Each donor gave 8 to 10 milliliters of peripheral blood, collected into EDTA-treated Vacutainer tubes. Ficoll-Paque density-gradient centrifugation was used to isolate PBMCs, with at least 6.5 million per sample. Trizol reagent was used to extract total RNA from the PBMCs, yielding at least 6 micrograms per sample. For every donor, an aliquot of PBMCs went through flow cytometry to measure the percentages of naive CD45RAhigh/CD27high T cells. Library creation used 5' RACE. Sequenced using an Illumina HiSeq 2500. A second roughly 6 to 12 cycle PCR used a sample-barcoded 5' primer and a J-beta primer mix. A template-switch 5' adaptor carrying 12 random nucleotides introduced a unique molecular identifier onto each TCR beta cDNA molecule. Each sample yielded at least 3 million CDR3-containing paired-end reads. First-strand cDNA was synthesized from all RNA with the Mint cDNA synthesis kit, primed by a TRBC-specific oligonucleotide. After uracil-DNA glycosylase treatment, a first 18-cycle PCR used universal primers M1SS and BC2_uni_R on all cDNA. The published analysis was carried out like this. Each sample was normalized by randomly selecting 1 million high-quality reads, each carrying a distinct molecular identifier. Instead of being binned into consensus sequences, reads with shared molecular identifiers were discarded. CDR3 identification, clonotype clustering and error correction used MiTCR with a Q25 quality threshold and the strictest error-elimination algorithm. Lower-bound total TCR beta diversity was estimated with a nonparametric unseen species model using Euler transformation. The public reads were reanalyzed by TCRdb: fastp trimming at Q25, MiXCR alignment, in-frame beta chains only. Here each entry gathers all rows of one CDR3 protein and keeps the most common genes and DNA. It is TCRdb's table, rather than the study itself, that gives the V and J calls and clone size. Counted in this sample were about 680,000 distinct CDR3 sequences; over 45% of them appeared once. The ten largest clones take up approximately 32% of the sample.

Details on this clonotype: Its target antigen remains unknown. Base qualities are missing; no much larger clone stands one base away.

Specimen: blood. Recombination joined TRBV29-1 with TRBJ2-6, with a tentative D call of TRBD1 or TRBD2, each matching 5 bases. The clonotype originates from a woman aged 60-75 years in good health. The CDR3 reads as follows: CSVRGTGANVLTF. The sequence in DNA is TGCAGCGTTCGGGGCACTGGGGCCAACGTCCTGACTTTC. The CDR3 plus the reference TRBV29-1 and TRBJ2-6 genes for the other parts give the full variable domain: SAVISQKPSRDICQRGTSLTIQCQVDSQVTMMFWYRQQPGQSLTLIATANQGSEATYESGFVIDKFPISRPNLTFSTLTVSNMSPEDSSIYLCSVRGTGANVLTFGAGSRLTVL.